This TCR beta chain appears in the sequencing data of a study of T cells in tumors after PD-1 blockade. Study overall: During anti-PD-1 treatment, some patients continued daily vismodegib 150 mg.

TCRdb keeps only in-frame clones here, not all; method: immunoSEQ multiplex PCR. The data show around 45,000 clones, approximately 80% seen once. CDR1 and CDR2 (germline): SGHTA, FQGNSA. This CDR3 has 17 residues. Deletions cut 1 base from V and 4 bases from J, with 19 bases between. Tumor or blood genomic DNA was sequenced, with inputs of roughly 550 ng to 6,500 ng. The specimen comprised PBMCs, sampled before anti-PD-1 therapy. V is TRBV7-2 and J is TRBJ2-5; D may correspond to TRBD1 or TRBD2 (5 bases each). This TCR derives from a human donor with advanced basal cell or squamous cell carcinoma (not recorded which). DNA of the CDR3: TGTGCCAGCAGCTTAGAGTCTGTGTGGGGGAGTGGAGAGACCCAGTACTTC. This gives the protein CASSLESVWGSGETQYF. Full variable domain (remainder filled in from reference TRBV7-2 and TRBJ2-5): GAGVSQSPSNKVTEKGKDVELRCDPISGHTALYWYRQSLGQGLEFLIYFQGNSAPDKSGLPSDRFSAERTGGSVSTLTIQRTQQEDSAVYLCASSLESVWGSGETQYFGPGTRLLVL.